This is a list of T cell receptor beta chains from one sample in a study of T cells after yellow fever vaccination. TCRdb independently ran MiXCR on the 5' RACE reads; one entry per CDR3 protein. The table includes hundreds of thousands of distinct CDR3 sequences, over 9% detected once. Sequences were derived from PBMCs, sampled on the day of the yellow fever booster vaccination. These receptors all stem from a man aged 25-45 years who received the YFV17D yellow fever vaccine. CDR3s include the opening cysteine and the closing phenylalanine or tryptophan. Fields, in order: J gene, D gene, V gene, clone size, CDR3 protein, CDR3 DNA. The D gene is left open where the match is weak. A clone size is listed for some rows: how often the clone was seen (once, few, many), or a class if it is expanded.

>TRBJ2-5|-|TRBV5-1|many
CASSSTGKAVETQYF
TGCGCCAGCAGCTCAACAGGGAAAGCGGTAGAGACCCAGTACTTC
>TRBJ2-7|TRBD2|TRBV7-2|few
CASSFTSGRAYEQYF
TGTGCCAGCAGCTTTACTAGCGGGAGGGCCTACGAGCAGTACTTC
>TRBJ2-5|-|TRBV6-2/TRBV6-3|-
CASKGGTGFETQYF
TGTGCCAGCAAGGGGGGCACAGGGTTTGAGACCCAGTACTTC
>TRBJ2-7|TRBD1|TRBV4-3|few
CASSQGVRGSYEQYF
TGCGCCAGCAGCCAAGGTGTCAGGGGGTCCTACGAGCAGTACTTC
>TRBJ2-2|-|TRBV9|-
CASSVNRDTGELFF
TGTGCCAGCAGCGTAAACAGGGACACCGGGGAGCTGTTTTTT
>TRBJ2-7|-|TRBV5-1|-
CASSLRDGHNYEQYF
TGCGCCAGCAGCTTACGGGACGGTCACAACTACGAGCAGTACTTC
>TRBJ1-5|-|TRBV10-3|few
CATRDSNQPQHF
TGTGCCACTAGGGATAGCAATCAGCCCCAGCATTTT
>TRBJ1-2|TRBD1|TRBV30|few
CAFAGTGGHYGYTF
TGTGCCTTTGCCGGGACAGGGGGCCACTATGGCTACACCTTC
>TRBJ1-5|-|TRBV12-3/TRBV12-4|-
CASSLSDNQPQHF
TGTGCCAGCAGTTTATCAGACAATCAGCCCCAGCATTTT
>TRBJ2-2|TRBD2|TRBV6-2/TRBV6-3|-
CASSYAGTRVNTVELFF
TGTGCCAGCAGTTATGCCGGGACTAGGGTGAACACCGTGGAGCTGTTTTTT
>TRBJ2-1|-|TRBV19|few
CASSMMDANEQFF
TGTGCCAGTAGTATGATGGACGCGAATGAGCAGTTCTTC
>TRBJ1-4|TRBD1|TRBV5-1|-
CASSFEQGSEKLFF
TGCGCCAGCAGCTTCGAACAGGGGAGTGAAAAACTGTTTTTT
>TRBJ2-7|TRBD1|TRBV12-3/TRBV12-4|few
CASSLAKQGSKQYF
TGTGCCAGCAGTTTGGCGAAACAGGGGTCCAAGCAGTACTTC
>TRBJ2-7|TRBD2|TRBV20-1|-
CSARLADTYEQYF
TGCAGTGCTAGACTAGCGGACACCTACGAGCAGTACTTC
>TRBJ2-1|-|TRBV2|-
CASRGATGTNKYNEQFF
TGTGCCAGCAGGGGGGCAACAGGGACTAATAAATACAATGAGCAGTTCTTC
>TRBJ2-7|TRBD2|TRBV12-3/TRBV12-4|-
CASSLCASGRACEQYF
TGTGCCAGCAGTTTGTGCGCTAGCGGGAGGGCCTGCGAGCAGTACTTC
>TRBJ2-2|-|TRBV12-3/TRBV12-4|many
CASSSSTARGELFF
TGTGCCAGCAGTTCCTCGACGGCCCGTGGGGAGCTGTTTTTT
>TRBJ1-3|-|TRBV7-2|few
CASSPIGTGNTIYF
TGTGCCAGCAGCCCTATAGGGACCGGAAACACCATATATTTT
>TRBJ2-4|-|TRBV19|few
CASSIEDRGAKNIQYF
TGTGCCAGTAGTATAGAGGACAGAGGGGCCAAAAACATTCAGTACTTC
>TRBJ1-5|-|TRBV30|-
CAWQGYSNQPQHF
TGTGCCTGGCAGGGGTATAGCAATCAGCCCCAGCATTTT